A selection of T cell receptor beta chains follows, all from one sample in a study of T-cell reconstitution after alpha-beta-depleted transplantation in children. Each CDR3 protein is one row after TCRdb ran MiXCR on the PCR reads. This sample has some 640,000 distinct CDR3 sequences, with approximately 16% found just once. The source was PBMCs from the stem cell graft donor, collected from the stem cell graft. The source is a human donor who donated a stem cell graft to a child with acute myeloid leukemia. CDR3s include the opening cysteine and the closing phenylalanine or tryptophan. Each record gives: J gene, clone size, D gene, V gene, CDR3 DNA, CDR3 protein. A D gene is named only where the DNA matches it firmly. Only some rows state a clone size, as once, few, many or a class for expanded clones.

j_gene: TRBJ1-1; abundance: few; d_gene: TRBD1; v_gene: TRBV29-1; CDR3nt: TGCAGCGTTCGGGATACAGGGGGCAAGGACACTGAAGCTTTCTTT; CDR3aa: CSVRDTGGKDTEAFF
j_gene: TRBJ2-5; abundance: many; d_gene: TRBD1; v_gene: TRBV12-3/TRBV12-4; CDR3nt: TGTGCCAGCAGCTCCAGCGGGACAGGGAATAGAGAGACCCAGTACTTC; CDR3aa: CASSSSGTGNRETQYF
j_gene: TRBJ2-5; abundance: many; d_gene: -; v_gene: TRBV24-1; CDR3nt: TGTGCCACCGGGGAGGTAGAGACCCAGTACTTC; CDR3aa: CATGEVETQYF
j_gene: TRBJ2-1; abundance: many; d_gene: -; v_gene: TRBV5-5; CDR3nt: TGTGCCAGCAGCCAGCTTGATCGCCTACCCTACAATGAGCAGTTCTTC; CDR3aa: CASSQLDRLPYNEQFF
j_gene: TRBJ2-2; abundance: many; d_gene: TRBD2; v_gene: TRBV20-1; CDR3nt: TGCAGTGCCAGGAGGGGAGGGATGAACACCGGGGAGCTGTTTTTT; CDR3aa: CSARRGGMNTGELFF
j_gene: TRBJ1-6; abundance: many; d_gene: -; v_gene: TRBV6-5; CDR3nt: TGTGCCAGCAGTTACCGGCAGGGGTCCCTATCGCCCCTCCACTTT; CDR3aa: CASSYRQGSLSPLHF
j_gene: TRBJ2-7; abundance: few; d_gene: TRBD1; v_gene: TRBV11-2; CDR3nt: TGTGCCAGCAGCACGTGGACAGGGTGGGAGTACGAGCAGTACTTC; CDR3aa: CASSTWTGWEYEQYF
j_gene: TRBJ2-3; abundance: -; d_gene: -; v_gene: TRBV4-3; CDR3nt: TGCGCCAGCAGCCAAGATCATACTTCGGCAGATACGCAGTATTTT; CDR3aa: CASSQDHTSADTQYF
j_gene: TRBJ2-1; abundance: many; d_gene: TRBD2; v_gene: TRBV27; CDR3nt: TGTGCCAGCAGTCCAGAGCCAGCGGGGGTCAATGAGCAGTTCTTC; CDR3aa: CASSPEPAGVNEQFF
j_gene: TRBJ1-2; abundance: many; d_gene: TRBD1; v_gene: TRBV7-9; CDR3nt: TGTGCCAGCAGCTCCGGGACAGGGGGCATCTATGGCTACACCTTC; CDR3aa: CASSSGTGGIYGYTF